The T cell receptor beta chain under discussion was sequenced for a study of T cells in Graves' hyperthyroidism and ophthalmopathy. The germline V gene encodes CDR1 SNHLY and CDR2 FYNNEI. The CDR3 has 14 residues. V gave up 9 bases and J gave up 1 base, with 10 bases separating them. This clonotype was observed many times. Its specificity is not known. Graves' hyperthyroidism was deemed stable absent ophthalmopathy progression within 18 months. The diagnoses drew upon clinical symptoms, serum thyroxine and TRAb, thyroid ultrasound and orbital computed tomography. About 10 ml of fresh peripheral blood supplied the PBMCs. RNA transcripts gave rise to amplified TCR beta CDR3 regions. A first-round RT-PCR of the TCR CDR3 used the HTBI primer set. TCRdb re-derived calls from the multiplex PCR reads in MiXCR, one entry per CDR3 protein. The table lists approximately 430,000 distinct CDR3 sequences, around a sixth of them singletons.

Study observations and caveats: The model made its ophthalmopathy prediction, and onset followed a median approximately six months later.

V and J are TRBV2 and TRBJ1-6; D is possibly TRBD1 (6 bases). The clonotype originates from a woman under 30 with Graves' hyperthyroidism. The specimen sequenced was blood. The CDR3 is CARRQESYNSPLHF. Written as DNA, the CDR3 is TGTGCCAGACGACAGGAATCCTATAATTCACCCCTCCACTTT.